These T cell receptor beta chains were read from a single sample in a study of beta chain features in type 1 diabetes. Assay: immunoSEQ multiplex PCR; the TCRdb copy retains only in-frame clones and omits some. The sample shows some 410,000 clones, over 11% of them seen only once. The sample comprised naive CD4+ T cells from blood. Receptor source: a man aged 30-40 years in good health. Each CDR3 is given with its conserved first and last residue. D genes are given only for firm matches. Clone size is stated in some rows and not others, as once, few, many or a class when expanded.

V	D	size	J	DNA	CDR3
TRBV27	.	.	TRBJ2-3	TGTGCCAGCAGTTCGGGACAAAACACAGATACGCAGTATTTT	CASSSGQNTDTQYF
TRBV4-3	TRBD1	few	TRBJ1-2	TGCGCCAGCAGCCAAGCGTTCCAGGGGGCTTGGGCCTATGGCTACACCTTC	CASSQAFQGAWAYGYTF
TRBV7-9	.	few	TRBJ2-3	TGTGCCAGCAGCTTTACGGGAACAGATACGCAGTATTTT	CASSFTGTDTQYF
TRBV2	.	few	TRBJ2-5	TGTGCCAGCCAGCGGGACCAAGAGACCCAGTACTTC	CASQRDQETQYF
TRBV30	.	many	TRBJ2-5	TGTGCCTGGAAGGGTTACCCAGGAGAGACCCAGTACTTC	CAWKGYPGETQYF
TRBV7-2	TRBD1	.	TRBJ1-4	TGTGCCAGCAGCCTACCGGGACAGGGTCGCGAAAAACTGTTTTTT	CASSLPGQGREKLFF
TRBV18	.	.	TRBJ1-2	TGTGCCAGCTCACCGATCGGGACCGCAGAGCTTAACTATGGCTACACCTTC	CASSPIGTAELNYGYTF
TRBV28	.	few	TRBJ2-3	TGTGCCACCTTTGGGAGCACAGATACGCAGTATTTT	CATFGSTDTQYF
TRBV5-1	TRBD2	few	TRBJ2-3	TGCGCCAGCAGCCCGGGACTAGCGGGGGTCGTATTGTCAGATACGCAGTATTTT	CASSPGLAGVVLSDTQYF
TRBV11-3	.	.	TRBJ2-2	TGTGCCAGCAGCTTAGTGGGTAGCGTGGACACCGGGGAGCTGTTTTTT	CASSLVGSVDTGELFF
TRBV15	.	.	TRBJ1-2	TGTGCCACCAGCCGGGACAAGAGCTATGGCTACACCTTC	CATSRDKSYGYTF
TRBV29-1	.	.	TRBJ2-6	TGCAGCGCAAACTCTGGGGCCAACGTCCTGACTTTC	CSANSGANVLTF
TRBV11-2	.	few	TRBJ2-1	TGTGCCAGCAGTCCCGACACCCCTAATGAGCAGTTCTTC	CASSPDTPNEQFF
TRBV9	.	.	TRBJ2-5	TGTGCCAGCAGCGTAAGTCCGGGACTCCAAGAGACCCAGTACTTC	CASSVSPGLQETQYF
TRBV7-6	.	few	TRBJ2-4	TGTGCCAGCAGCCTAGATCCGGCGGCCAAAAACATTCAGTACTTC	CASSLDPAAKNIQYF
TRBV10-3	TRBD2	few	TRBJ2-3	TGTGCCATCAGAGCGGGGGGAATAGCCGATACGCAGTATTTT	CAIRAGGIADTQYF
TRBV30	.	.	TRBJ2-3	TGTGCCTGGAGTGCCTCTCCAGATACGCAGTATTTT	CAWSASPDTQYF
TRBV4-1	TRBD1	.	TRBJ1-1	TGCGCCAGCAGCCAACATGACAGGGAAGACACTGAAGCTTTCTTT	CASSQHDREDTEAFF
TRBV4-1	.	.	TRBJ2-3	TGCGCCAGCAGCCAAGCCCCTAGCACAGATACGCAGTATTTT	CASSQAPSTDTQYF
TRBV4-1	TRBD1	once	TRBJ2-3	TGCGCCAGCAGCTCTCAACCGGGACAGGGGATCCCAGATACGCAGTATTTT	CASSSQPGQGIPDTQYF
TRBV30	.	few	TRBJ2-2	TGTGCCTGGAGTGCCAGGCCCTATACCACCGGGGAGCTGTTTTTT	CAWSARPYTTGELFF
TRBV6-5	.	.	TRBJ2-3	TGTGCCAGCAGTTACTCGACGACTAGTTCCCCAGATACGCAGTATTTT	CASSYSTTSSPDTQYF
TRBV20-1	.	few	TRBJ2-4	TGCAGTGCTAGTGGAAAAAACATTCAGTACTTC	CSASGKNIQYF
TRBV13	.	few	TRBJ1-2	TGTGCCAGCAGACTTACAGGGAAGGATTTTGGCTACACCTTC	CASRLTGKDFGYTF
TRBV12-5	.	few	TRBJ1-1	TGTGCTAGTGGTTTGGTCAGGGACGAAGCTTTCTTT	CASGLVRDEAFF
TRBV7-9	.	.	TRBJ2-6	TGTGCCAGCAGCTTATCGGGGTCTGGGGCCAACGTCCTGACTTTC	CASSLSGSGANVLTF
TRBV18	TRBD1	.	TRBJ1-1	TGTGCCAGCTCACCACGGGACAGGGTCTGGAACACTGAAGCTTTCTTT	CASSPRDRVWNTEAFF
TRBV5-4	TRBD2	few	TRBJ2-2	TGTGCCAGCAGCGCGCTAGCGGGGAAAAACACCGGGGAGCTGTTTTTT	CASSALAGKNTGELFF
TRBV29-1	TRBD1	.	TRBJ2-4	TGCAGCGTTGGAAAGGGGGCGAGGAACATTCAGTACTTC	CSVGKGARNIQYF
TRBV30	.	few	TRBJ1-2	TGTGCCTGGAGTGTTCTCCAGACAGTGATCTATGGCTACACCTTC	CAWSVLQTVIYGYTF
TRBV9	.	.	TRBJ2-1	TGTGCCAGCAGCGTAGAGGTACATAATGAGCAGTTCTTC	CASSVEVHNEQFF
TRBV7-3	TRBD1	.	TRBJ2-4	TGTGCCAGCAGCCTACAGGGGGATTTGGCCAAAAACATTCAGTACTTC	CASSLQGDLAKNIQYF
TRBV7-2	TRBD1	few	TRBJ2-3	TGTGCCAGCAGCTCGGACAGGGGTACAGATACGCAGTATTTT	CASSSDRGTDTQYF
TRBV30	.	few	TRBJ1-2	TGTGCCTGGAGTAAGCTTCCAGGAACCTATGGCTACACCTTC	CAWSKLPGTYGYTF
TRBV6-5	TRBD1	few	TRBJ2-3	TGTGCCAGCAGTTACCGGACAGGGTTGGTCACAGATACGCAGTATTTT	CASSYRTGLVTDTQYF
TRBV7-2	.	.	TRBJ2-5	TGTGCCAGCAGCTTGGTCCGGGGGGAGACCCAGTACTTC	CASSLVRGETQYF
TRBV6-1	.	few	TRBJ2-6	TGTGCCAGCAGTGCTCAGGGTAACGGGGCCAACGTCCTGACTTTC	CASSAQGNGANVLTF
TRBV11-2	TRBD2	few	TRBJ2-5	TGTGCCAGCAGCTCCCTCCGCGGGGGGGCGCGGGAGACCCAGTACTTC	CASSSLRGGARETQYF
TRBV6-5	.	few	TRBJ1-1	TGTGCCAGCAGGACAGTGTACACTGAAGCTTTCTTT	CASRTVYTEAFF
TRBV4-3	.	.	TRBJ2-6	TGCGCCAGCAGCCAGGCCAACTCTGGGGCCAACGTCCTGACTTTC	CASSQANSGANVLTF
TRBV9	.	.	TRBJ2-3	TGTGCCAGCAGCCCCCGACAGCCGGACGCAGATACGCAGTATTTT	CASSPRQPDADTQYF
TRBV2	.	.	TRBJ1-2	TGTGCCAGCAGTGAAGACAGGGATTTTGGCTACACCTTC	CASSEDRDFGYTF
TRBV19	.	.	TRBJ1-2	TGTGCCAGTACCAGATTCAACTATGGCTACACCTTC	CASTRFNYGYTF
TRBV6-5	TRBD1	.	TRBJ2-7	TGTGCCAGCAGTCGGACAGGGCAATACTACGAGCAGTACTTC	CASSRTGQYYEQYF
TRBV5-6	.	many	TRBJ2-1	TGTGCCAGCAGCTTGCGGAGAGGGAATGAGCAGTTCTTC	CASSLRRGNEQFF
TRBV19	.	few	TRBJ1-3	TGTGCCAGTAGTACCGGACAAGGCCTCCATTTT	CASSTGQGLHF
TRBV14	.	few	TRBJ1-5	TGTGCCAGCAGCCAAGATAAAAGGGACGGCGATTTCAATCAGCCCCAGCATTTT	CASSQDKRDGDFNQPQHF